This entry lists 17 T cell receptor beta chains sequenced from one sample in a study of T cell responses to AZD1222 COVID-19 vaccine. The table came from immunoSEQ multiplex PCR; TCRdb's copy has only in-frame clones and leaves some out. The sample lists some 150,000 clones, roughly 90% occurring once. The specimen comprised peripheral blood, sampled on day 0 of AZD1222 vaccination. These receptors all stem from an adult in good health.

The chain combines TRBV9 with TRBJ2-3; the match to TRBD2 covers 12 bases. The CDR3 has 18 amino acids. Germline-derived CDR1 and CDR2 are SGDLS and YYNGEE. The V segment lost 0 bases and the J segment 0 bases; nucleotides outside the gene matches: 5. The CDR3 DNA reads TGTGCCAGCAGCGTAGCCCCCACTAGCGGGGGGAGCACAGATACGCAGTATTTT. It specifies CASSVAPTSGGSTDTQYF.

The chain employs TRBV19 and TRBJ1-5; TRBD1 might be the D (6 bases). The V end was cut by 5 bases, the J end by 1 base, with 12 bases between. CDR1 and CDR2 from the germline V gene are LNHDA and SQIVND (reference sequence). The CDR3 length is 15 residues. CDR3 bases: TGTGCCAGTAGTCCAGGGGAATCGAGCAATCAGCCCCAGCATTTT. It specifies CASSPGESSNQPQHF.

The sample holds one count of this clone. The chain couples TRBV29-1 to TRBJ2-6; D possibly corresponds to TRBD2 (6 bases). The CDR3 runs 17 residues. Trimming removed 4 bases at V and 0 bases at J, with 16 bases between. CDR1 and CDR2 from the germline V gene are SQVTM and ANQGSEA. CDR3 protein: CSVGGIAASSGANVLTF. The CDR3 DNA reads TGCAGCGTTGGGGGCATAGCGGCGAGCTCTGGGGCCAACGTCCTGACTTTC.

V is TRBV19 and J is TRBJ1-1; 7 bases map to TRBD1. The J segment lost 8 bases and the V segment lost 3 bases, leaving 6 bases of the junction unmatched. The length of the CDR3 is 13 residues. Germline V lookup: CDR1 LNHDA, CDR2 SQIVND (reference sequence). CDR3 nucleotides: TGTGCCAGTAGTATGGGGGGGGACAGAGAAGCTTTCTTT. Protein sequence: CASSMGGDREAFF. Filled out from reference TRBV19 and TRBJ1-1, the complete variable domain reads DGGITQSPKYLFRKEGQNVTLSCEQNLNHDAMYWYRQDPGQGLRLIYYSQIVNDFQKGDIAEGYSVSREKKESFPLTVTSAQKNPTAFYLCASSMGGDREAFFGQGTRLTVV.

This rearrangement joins TRBV4-3 to TRBJ2-2, with D tentatively TRBD1 or TRBD2 (5 bases each). CDR3 length: 15 amino acids. CDR1 is LGHNA and CDR2 is YSLEER in the germline V gene. The germline V and J ends were trimmed by 3 bases and 7 bases, with 15 bases remaining between them. The DNA of the CDR3 is TGCGCCAGCAGCCACCAGCCCGGGACGGACGGGGAGCTGTTTTTT. Amino acids: CASSHQPGTDGELFF.

This chain connects TRBV19 to TRBJ2-5; TRBD1 or TRBD2 may be the D gene (6 bases each). Per germline, CDR1 LNHDA and CDR2 SQIVND (reference sequence). The V and J ends lost 4 bases and 7 bases respectively, with 19 bases between them. The CDR3 spans 15 residues. CDR3 amino acids: CASSTGEGHARTQYF. DNA for the CDR3: TGTGCCAGTAGTACGGGAGAGGGACACGCGCGGACCCAGTACTTC.

Comments on this clone: Other nucleotide sequences in the sample specify the same CDR3. This chain links TRBV5-1 with TRBJ2-7; 11 bases map to TRBD2. The germline CDR1 and CDR2 sequences are SGHRS and YFSETQ. V gave up 2 bases and J gave up 4 bases; unmatched junction bases: 2. The CDR3 sequence is 14 residues long. The CDR3 DNA follows: TGCGCCAGCAGCTTCACTAGCGGGAGTTACGAGCAGTACTTC. This gives the protein CASSFTSGSYEQYF.

This chain links TRBV6-5 with TRBJ2-7; D tentatively reads TRBD1 or TRBD2 (7 bases each). Germline V gene lookup returns CDR1 MNHEY and CDR2 SVGAGI. This CDR3 is 16 amino acids long. Trimming left V 2 bases short and J 5 bases short, with 19 bases between. The CDR3: CASSYISTGRVDEQYF. The CDR3 DNA sequence: TGTGCCAGCAGTTACATCTCGACAGGGAGGGTTGACGAGCAGTACTTC.

The chain employs TRBV2 and TRBJ1-5; D not certain. In germline, CDR1 is SNHLY, CDR2 FYNNEI. V dropped 4 bases and J dropped 1 base, with 14 bases sitting between them. The CDR3 covers 16 residues. CDR3: CASSGERVGSNQPQHF. CDR3 coding DNA: TGTGCCAGCAGTGGGGAAAGGGTCGGGAGCAATCAGCCCCAGCATTTT.

V usage is TRBV13 and J usage is TRBJ1-2; TRBD1 is a possible D gene (6 bases). Germline V gene sequence: CDR1 PRHDT, CDR2 FYEKMQ (reference sequence). The CDR3 spans 10 residues. V lost 1 base and J 14 bases, leaving 8 bases between the germline ends. The CDR3 DNA reads TGTGCCAGCAGCTTAGACAGGGTAACCTTC. This encodes CASSLDRVTF.

V and J are TRBV27 and TRBJ2-1, with 8 nucleotides matching TRBD2. Germline V lookup: CDR1 MNHEY, CDR2 SMNVEV (reference sequence). J was trimmed by 2 bases and V by 1 base; bases with no gene match: 4. This CDR3 is built from 16 residues. The CDR3 spells CASSLWGTSPYNEQFF. For the CDR3, the DNA is TGTGCCAGCAGTTTATGGGGGACTAGTCCCTACAATGAGCAGTTCTTC.

V is TRBV2 and J is TRBJ1-2; 11 nucleotides match TRBD1. The CDR3 extends over 15 amino acids. Germline-derived CDR1 and CDR2 are SNHLY and FYNNEI. With V trimmed by 4 bases and J by 5 bases, 6 bases remained unmatched. The CDR3 protein is CASSARTGGGYGYTF. In DNA, the CDR3 is TGTGCCAGCAGTGCCAGGACAGGGGGCGGGTATGGCTACACCTTC.

The gene calls are TRBV14 and TRBJ1-4, with D perhaps TRBD1 (6 bases). Trimming stripped 3 bases from V and 4 bases from J, with 18 bases between. The CDR3 spans 17 residues. CDR1 and CDR2 from the germline V gene are SGHDN and FVKESK. CDR3 region: CASSHRGGSRVNEKLFF. The CDR3 DNA reads TGTGCCAGCAGCCACAGGGGAGGGTCACGCGTTAATGAAAAACTGTTTTTT.

This clone was recorded a few times. The chain has TRBV27 and TRBJ2-7; 12 bases line up with TRBD2. Germline-derived CDR1 and CDR2 are MNHEY and SMNVEV (reference sequence). Trimming removed 6 bases from V and 7 bases from J; junction bases left unmatched: 10. The CDR3 totals 15 residues. The CDR3 DNA follows: TGTGCCAGCAGCCCGCTAGCGGGGGGGCCGGGGGAGCAGTACTTC. It encodes CASSPLAGGPGEQYF.

J is TRBJ2-2 and V is TRBV10-3; 7 nucleotides align to TRBD2. Germline CDR1 and CDR2: ENHRY and SYGVKD. This CDR3 has 15 residues. The V gene end was trimmed by 1 base and the J gene end by 1 base; junction bases not matched to a gene: 0. The CDR3, as DNA: TGTGCCATCAGTGAGTTAGCGGGGAACACCGGGGAGCTGTTTTTT. Residues: CAISELAGNTGELFF.

The CDR3, as DNA: TGTGCCAGCAGCGTAGCTCCGGGGGATAGTCAGCCCCAGCATTTT. Translating it yields CASSVAPGDSQPQHF. The genes are TRBV9 and TRBJ1-5; possibly TRBD1 for D (5 bases). V was pared by 0 bases and J by 6 bases, with 13 bases between. Germline-derived CDR1 and CDR2 are SGDLS and YYNGEE. This CDR3 has 15 residues.

The V call is TRBV7-3, the J call TRBJ1-1; maybe TRBD1 (5 bases). Germline V gene sequence: CDR1 SGHTA, CDR2 FQGTGA. The CDR3 totals 13 residues. The germline V and J ends were trimmed by 5 bases and 3 bases, with 10 bases remaining between them. This CDR3 reads CASSRRADTEAFF. CDR3 bases: TGTGCCAGCAGCCGCAGGGCCGACACTGAAGCTTTCTTT.